A single sample is the source of the 32 T cell receptor beta chains below, sequenced in a study of blood T cell repertoires in COVID-19. Repertoires were generated with immunoSEQ multiplex PCR, while TCRdb's copy carries only in-frame clones and drops some. The table shows about 270,000 clones, with around 89% occurring only once. The sequencing input was PBMCs or T cells enriched from blood (not recorded which). These receptors were obtained from a woman aged 60-75 years in a cohort exposed to, infected with or recovered from COVID-19 (not recorded which).

The sample holds one count of this clone. This CDR3 is CASSPDRGADTQYF. The CDR3 DNA is TGTGCCAGCAGCCCAGACAGGGGAGCGGATACGCAGTATTTT. This chain links TRBV7-2 with TRBJ2-3; 8 nucleotides agree with TRBD1. In germline, CDR1 is SGHTA, CDR2 FQGNSA. The V segment lost 5 bases and the J segment 6 bases; nucleotides outside the gene matches: 7. The CDR3 has 14 amino acids.

The chain recombines TRBV12-3 or TRBV12-4 with TRBJ2-1; no definite D call. V shed 6 bases and J shed 9 bases, with 9 bases lying between them. The CDR3 spans 11 residues. The CDR3 coding sequence is TGTGCCAGCAGACGTAGCCTTGAGCAGTTCTTC. This sequence encodes CASRRSLEQFF.

This clone is a singleton in its sample. The J gene is TRBJ2-7, the V gene TRBV7-6, with D maybe TRBD2 (5 bases). Germline V gene lookup returns CDR1 SGHVS and CDR2 FNYEAQ. Trimming took 1 base from V and 5 from J, leaving 6 bases between them. The length of the CDR3 is 12 residues. This CDR3 reads CASSLGGDEQYF. The DNA of the CDR3 is TGTGCCAGCAGCTTAGGGGGAGACGAGCAGTACTTC. The entire variable domain, with the rest obtained from reference TRBV7-6 and TRBJ2-7, is as follows: GAGVSQSPRYKVTKRGQDVALRCDPISGHVSLYWYRQALGQGPEFLTYFNYEAQQDKSGLPNDRFSAERPEGSISTLTIQRTEQRDSAMYRCASSLGGDEQYFGPGTRLTVT.

CDR3 protein: CASSQLKLGLAGVGTDTQYF. The CDR3 DNA reads as TGTGCCAGCAGCCAATTAAAGTTGGGACTAGCGGGAGTCGGCACAGATACGCAGTATTTT. The rearrangement links TRBV14 to TRBJ2-3; 14 nucleotides line up with TRBD2. Trimming cost V 2 bases and J 1 base; bases outside gene matches: 11. This CDR3 has 20 amino acids. CDR1 and CDR2 from the germline V gene are SGHDN and FVKESK.

The J gene is TRBJ1-5, the V gene TRBV7-9, with 7 bases matching TRBD1. This CDR3 spans 14 amino acids. The germline V gene encodes CDR1 SEHNR and CDR2 FQNEAQ (reference sequence). V shed 0 bases and J 7 bases; nucleotides not matched to a gene: 3. The CDR3: CASSLADRDQPQHF. Written as DNA, the CDR3 is TGTGCCAGCAGCTTAGCAGACAGGGACCAGCCCCAGCATTTT. Full variable domain (remainder filled in from reference TRBV7-9 and TRBJ1-5): DTGVSQNPRHKITKRGQNVTFRCDPISEHNRLYWYRQTLGQGPEFLTYFQNEAQLEKSRLLSDRFSAERPKGSFSTLEIQRTEQGDSAMYLCASSLADRDQPQHFGDGTRLSIL.

The CDR3 spells CASSVASGEGRQETQYF. Here the CDR3 DNA reads TGTGCCAGCAGCGTAGCTTCCGGGGAAGGTAGGCAAGAGACCCAGTACTTC. J is TRBJ2-5 and V is TRBV9, with a tentative D call TRBD2 (5 bases). Germline CDR1 and CDR2: SGDLS and YYNGEE. This CDR3 spans 17 amino acids. Trimming pared 0 bases from V and 2 bases from J, leaving 17 bases between.

This rearrangement joins TRBV18 to TRBJ1-2; 8 bases match TRBD1. J gave up 14 bases and V 3 bases, and 8 bases lay outside the gene matches. The CDR3 runs 12 residues. CDR1 and CDR2 from the germline V gene are KGHSH and LQKENI. CDR3 sequence: CASSPLDRGLTF. The CDR3 DNA sequence: TGTGCCAGCTCACCGCTCGACAGGGGTTTAACCTTC.

The rearrangement joins TRBV7-3 to TRBJ2-5, with a weak D call TRBD1 (5 bases). Trimming left V 4 bases short and J 5 bases short, with 11 bases between. The CDR3 extends over 13 amino acids. In germline, CDR1 is SGHTA, CDR2 FQGTGA. The CDR3 region is CASSSLKGETQYF. As DNA, the CDR3 is TGTGCCAGCAGCTCCCTCAAGGGGGAGACCCAGTACTTC.

The J gene is TRBJ1-6, the V gene TRBV4-3, with TRBD1 matching 7 bases. The V and J ends lost 1 base and 10 bases, in that order; junction bases with no gene match: 7. There are 15 residues in the CDR3. Per germline, CDR1 LGHNA and CDR2 YSLEER. CDR3 protein: CASSQADRVNSPLHF. CDR3 coding DNA: TGCGCCAGCAGCCAAGCCGACAGGGTAAACTCACCCCTCCACTTT.

The chain recombines TRBV4-3 with TRBJ2-1; 13 bases map to TRBD2. The V segment lost 4 bases and the J segment 0 bases; nucleotides outside the gene matches: 12. The CDR3 has 20 amino acids. Germline CDR1 and CDR2: LGHNA and YSLEER. CDR3 loop: CASSPRLAGGSDSSYNEQFF. CDR3 coding DNA: TGCGCCAGCAGCCCCAGACTAGCGGGAGGTTCCGATAGCTCCTACAATGAGCAGTTCTTC.

This chain links TRBV11-2 with TRBJ2-5; 9 bases line up with TRBD1. The CDR3 has 15 residues. The trim removed 4 bases at V and 5 bases at J, leaving 8 bases unmatched. Germline V CDR1 and CDR2: SGHAT, FQNNGV. The CDR3 sequence: CASSSYRGQRETQYF. As DNA, the CDR3 is TGTGCCAGCAGCTCGTACAGGGGGCAGAGGGAGACCCAGTACTTC.

This chain connects TRBV2 to TRBJ2-3; TRBD2 is a possible D gene (5 bases). This CDR3 comprises 16 residues. Germline V lookup: CDR1 SNHLY, CDR2 FYNNEI. The V gene lost 2 bases and the J gene lost 3 bases, with 15 bases spanning the gap. CDR3 loop: CASSEILSGWTDTQYF. The CDR3 DNA reads TGTGCCAGCAGTGAAATCCTATCGGGGTGGACAGATACGCAGTATTTT. The whole variable domain, filled in from reference TRBV2 and TRBJ2-3, reads EPEVTQTPSHQVTQMGQEVILRCVPISNHLYFYWYRQILGQKVEFLVSFYNNEISEKSEIFDDQFSVERPDGSNFTLKIRSTKLEDSAMYFCASSEILSGWTDTQYFGPGTRLTVL.

DNA for the CDR3: TGTGCCACCAGTGCGACACCCTACAATGAGCAGTTCTTC. Translating it yields CATSATPYNEQFF. This chain links TRBV24-1 with TRBJ2-1; no firm D call. Per germline, CDR1 KGHDR and CDR2 SFDVKD. V was trimmed by 5 bases and J by 2 bases, leaving 6 bases between them. This CDR3 is built from 13 residues.

This clone was seen a single time. The chain has TRBV7-2 and TRBJ2-5; 15 nucleotides align to TRBD2. The V segment lost 3 bases and the J segment 5 bases; nucleotides outside the gene matches: 1. The CDR3 has 15 residues. CDR1 is SGHTA, CDR2 FQGNSA, per germline. The CDR3 spells CASSFGLAGGETQYF. In DNA form, the CDR3 reads TGTGCCAGCAGCTTTGGACTAGCGGGAGGGGAGACCCAGTACTTC.

The V gene is TRBV24-1, the J gene TRBJ2-1; 10 bases align to TRBD2. Germline CDR1 is KGHDR and CDR2 is SFDVKD. The CDR3 has 17 amino acids. The V gene end was trimmed by 3 bases and the J gene end by 6 bases; junction bases not matched to a gene: 10. The CDR3 spells CATSDTAPGLATNEQFF. CDR3 coding DNA: TGTGCCACCAGTGATACCGCCCCGGGACTAGCGACCAATGAGCAGTTCTTC.

This chain joins TRBV29-1 and TRBJ2-1; 7 bases fit TRBD2. The CDR3 runs to 17 residues. The V gene end was trimmed by 4 bases and the J gene end by 8 bases; junction bases not matched to a gene: 20. CDR1 SQVTM and CDR2 ANQGSEA come from the germline V gene. CDR3 residues: CSVVPPPRREPFDEQFF. CDR3 sequence (DNA): TGCAGCGTTGTTCCCCCCCCGCGGCGGGAGCCCTTCGATGAGCAGTTCTTC.

The chain combines TRBV7-9 with TRBJ2-7, with a tentative D call TRBD2 (6 bases). Trimming took 0 bases from V and 5 from J, leaving 11 bases between them. CDR3 length equals 14 residues. Germline CDR1 SEHNR, CDR2 FQNEAQ (reference sequence). CDR3 sequence reads: CASSLAWRENEQYF. CDR3 in DNA: TGTGCCAGCAGCTTAGCATGGCGGGAAAACGAGCAGTACTTC.

This sequence joins TRBV30 and TRBJ1-2; D is possibly TRBD1 (6 bases). The V gene lost 5 bases and the J gene lost 5 bases, with 21 bases spanning the gap. The germline V gene encodes CDR1 GTSNPN and CDR2 SVGIG (reference sequence). The CDR3 runs to 15 residues. This CDR3 reads CAWASSGRGRYGYTF. The CDR3 DNA sequence: TGTGCCTGGGCTAGTAGTGGCAGGGGTCGATATGGCTACACCTTC.

The chain is built from TRBV11-2 and TRBJ2-1; 8 nucleotides match TRBD1. This CDR3 has 14 amino acids. Trimming cost V 5 bases and J 9 bases; bases outside gene matches: 9. CDR1 and CDR2 (germline): SGHAT, FQNNGV. CDR3 DNA sequence: TGTGCCAGCAGCATACTCCAGGGGGCAAGTGAGCAGTTCTTC. It yields the protein CASSILQGASEQFF.

In the case of this clone: The same CDR3 also results from other DNA sequences found in this sample. Here the CDR3 DNA reads TGTGCCAGCAGCACGGACAGGGACCAAGAGACCCAGTACTTC. Translating gives CASSTDRDQETQYF. The chain recombines TRBV6-2 or TRBV6-3 with TRBJ2-5; TRBD1 matches 8 bases. This CDR3 region has 14 residues. Germline V gene data show CDR1 as MNHEY and CDR2 as SVGEGT. The J segment lost 0 bases and the V segment lost 6 bases, leaving 3 bases of the junction unmatched.

The chain has TRBV5-1 and TRBJ2-5; 10 nucleotides agree with TRBD1. V shed 2 bases and J 5 bases; nucleotides not matched to a gene: 9. Germline V lookup: CDR1 SGHRS, CDR2 YFSETQ. The CDR3 spans 16 residues. Written as DNA, the CDR3 is TGCGCCAGCAGCTTCCTACCGGGACAGGGGAGCGAGACCCAGTACTTC. Translation: CASSFLPGQGSETQYF. Looking up the rest from reference TRBV5-1 and TRBJ2-5 gives the full variable domain: KAGVTQTPRYLIKTRGQQVTLSCSPISGHRSVSWYQQTPGQGLQFLFEYFSETQRNKGNFPGRFSGRQFSNSRSEMNVSTLELGDSALYLCASSFLPGQGSETQYFGPGTRLLVL.

The chain carries TRBV7-2 and TRBJ1-1, with D tentatively TRBD1 (6 bases). CDR1 is SGHTA and CDR2 is FQGNSA in the germline V gene. The CDR3 runs 17 residues. Trimming left V 5 bases short and J 0 bases short, with 19 bases between. This CDR3 reads CASSPRGGRSVNTEAFF. The DNA of the CDR3 is TGTGCCAGCAGCCCAAGGGGGGGCAGGTCGGTGAACACTGAAGCTTTCTTT.

This clone occurred once. The J gene is TRBJ2-7, the V gene TRBV3-1 (or the pseudogene TRBV3-2); TRBD2 matches at 7 bases. The CDR3 runs to 14 residues. Germline V gives CDR1 LGHDT, CDR2 YNNKEL (reference sequence). Trimming cost V 3 bases and J 2 bases; bases outside gene matches: 4. Here the CDR3 DNA reads TGTGCCAGCAGCCAGGGAGGGACTACCTACGAGCAGTACTTC. Its translation: CASSQGGTTYEQYF.

The CDR3 reads CATTGGGFGELFF. For the CDR3, the DNA is TGTGCCACCACAGGGGGAGGTTTCGGGGAGCTGTTTTTT. The genes are TRBV24-1 and TRBJ2-2; possibly TRBD1 for D (7 bases). CDR1 is KGHDR and CDR2 is SFDVKD in the germline V gene. V shed 8 bases and J shed 7 bases, with 13 bases lying between them. The CDR3 covers 13 residues.

The rearrangement uses TRBV28 and TRBJ2-7; 9 nucleotides match TRBD2. This CDR3 has 14 residues. With 6 bases clipped from V and 5 bases from J, the junction kept 8 bases outside the gene matches. Germline assignment: CDR1 MDHEN and CDR2 SYDVKM. The CDR3 DNA follows: TGTGCCAGCAGGGCTAGCGGGACGGCCCACGAGCAGTACTTC. It translates to CASRASGTAHEQYF. Full variable domain (outside the CDR3, taken from reference TRBV28 and TRBJ2-7): DVKVTQSSRYLVKRTGEKVFLECVQDMDHENMFWYRQDPGLGLRLIYFSYDVKMKEKGDIPEGYSVSREKKERFSLILESASTNQTSMYLCASRASGTAHEQYFGPGTRLTVT.

This chain uses TRBV7-9 with TRBJ1-2, with a possible D match to TRBD1 (5 bases). From germline, CDR1 is SEHNR and CDR2 FQNEAQ (reference sequence). This CDR3 contains 13 residues. V lost 5 bases and J lost 8, with 15 bases in between. This CDR3 reads CASSAQAPTGYTF. As DNA, the CDR3 is TGTGCCAGCAGCGCACAGGCCCCTACGGGCTACACCTTC.

The chain combines TRBV19 with TRBJ2-7, with D maybe TRBD2 (6 bases). With 6 bases removed from V and 1 base from J, the gap between germline ends came to 13 bases. The CDR3 consists of 14 residues. Per the germline V gene, CDR1 is LNHDA and CDR2 is SQIVND (reference sequence). CDR3 residues: CASSPGAGSYEQYF. The CDR3 DNA reads TGTGCCAGTAGCCCTGGGGCGGGGTCCTACGAGCAGTACTTC.

This clone has only one observation. This chain uses TRBV2 with TRBJ2-7; D not resolved. Germline V lookup: CDR1 SNHLY, CDR2 FYNNEI. The CDR3 consists of 13 residues. V was clipped by 7 bases and J by 4 bases, with 14 bases between them. DNA of the CDR3: TGTGCCAGCACCGGCGGCCTTCTTTACGAGCAGTACTTC. As protein: CASTGGLLYEQYF.

The chain recombines TRBV4-3 with TRBJ2-7; possible D gene TRBD2, 6 bases. The V gene's germline CDR1 is LGHNA and CDR2 YSLEER. V lost 1 base and J lost 4, with 14 bases in between. The length of the CDR3 is 15 residues. The CDR3 DNA follows: TGCGCCAGCAGCCAAGGACTTATCGGGGGTTACGAGCAGTACTTC. Translated: CASSQGLIGGYEQYF.

This clone has only one observation. The J gene is TRBJ2-7, the V gene TRBV5-5, with 10 bases aligning to TRBD1. The CDR3 loop spans 15 amino acids. Germline values: CDR1 SGHKS, CDR2 YYEKEE (reference sequence). Trimming removed 4 bases from V and 0 bases from J; junction bases left unmatched: 4. As DNA, the CDR3 is TGTGCCAGCAGCGCCGGGACAGGGGCCTCCTACGAGCAGTACTTC. Protein: CASSAGTGASYEQYF.

This chain joins TRBV7-3 and TRBJ2-1; D not certain. CDR1 and CDR2 (germline): SGHTA, FQGTGA. The CDR3 runs 14 residues. Trimming stripped 0 bases from V and 6 bases from J, with 9 bases between. In nucleotides, the CDR3 is TGTGCCAGCAGCTTAACCAGGTTTGGCAATGAGCAGTTCTTC. Translating gives CASSLTRFGNEQFF.

This clone was seen more than once but under ten times. This CDR3 is CASSFRSGTGNSPLHF. The CDR3 DNA reads as TGTGCCAGCAGTTTCCGTTCAGGGACAGGGAATTCACCCCTCCACTTT. The V call is TRBV28, the J call TRBJ1-6, with 9 bases fitting TRBD1. The germline gives CDR1 MDHEN, CDR2 SYDVKM. The CDR3 length is 16 residues. Trimming at V came to 3 bases and at J to 7 bases, leaving 7 bases not matched to a gene.